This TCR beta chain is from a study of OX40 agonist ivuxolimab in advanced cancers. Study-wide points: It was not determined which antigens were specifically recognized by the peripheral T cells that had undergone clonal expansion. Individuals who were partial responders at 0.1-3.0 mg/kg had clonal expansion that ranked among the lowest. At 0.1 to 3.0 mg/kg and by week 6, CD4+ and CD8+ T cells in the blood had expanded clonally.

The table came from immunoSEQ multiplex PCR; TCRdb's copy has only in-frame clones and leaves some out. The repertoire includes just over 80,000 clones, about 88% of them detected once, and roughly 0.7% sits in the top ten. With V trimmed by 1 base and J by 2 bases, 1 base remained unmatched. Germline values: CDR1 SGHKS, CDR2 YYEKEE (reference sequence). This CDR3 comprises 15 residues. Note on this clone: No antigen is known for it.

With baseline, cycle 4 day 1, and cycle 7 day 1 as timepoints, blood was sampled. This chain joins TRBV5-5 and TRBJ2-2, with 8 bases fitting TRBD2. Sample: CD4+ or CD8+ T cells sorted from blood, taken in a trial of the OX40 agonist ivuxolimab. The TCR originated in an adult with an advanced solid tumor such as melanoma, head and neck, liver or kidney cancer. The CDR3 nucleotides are TGTGCCAGCAGCTTGACTAGCGGAAACACCGGGGAGCTGTTTTTT. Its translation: CASSLTSGNTGELFF.